The rows below give T cell receptor beta chains drawn from one sample of a study of T cells in localized non-small cell lung cancer. TCRdb's copy holds only in-frame clones and misses some; the assay was immunoSEQ multiplex PCR. This sample carries about 7,600 clones, 55% to 75% of them seen once, and the ten largest clones take almost 8%. This specimen consisted of lymph node tissue, obtained before any cancer treatment. The receptors originated from a male donor older than 55 with stage I squamous cell lung carcinoma. The CDR3 runs from the conserved cysteine through the conserved F or W. A D gene is named only where the DNA matches it firmly. For some rows the clone size is stated as once, few or many, or as a class when expanded; others skip it.

J,D,V,size,CDR3,DNA
TRBJ2-2,.,TRBV28,.,CASKLGGSAGELFF,TGTGCCAGCAAGTTAGGGGGGTCGGCCGGGGAGCTGTTTTTT
TRBJ2-7,TRBD2,TRBV6-1,.,CASSEARGLGEQYF,TGTGCCAGCAGTGAAGCGAGGGGACTAGGAGAGCAGTACTTC
TRBJ2-7,.,TRBV30,.,CAWSATGYEQYF,TGTGCCTGGAGTGCAACGGGTTACGAGCAGTATTTC
TRBJ2-2,.,TRBV30,.,CAWSSFNTGELFF,TGTGCCTGGAGTTCATTTAACACCGGGGAGCTGTTTTTT
TRBJ2-7,TRBD2,TRBV14,.,CASSQGEGLYYEQYF,TGTGCCAGCAGCCAAGGGGAGGGGCTTTACTACGAGCAGTACTTC
TRBJ2-1,TRBD1,TRBV18,large,CASSPRTGLHNEQFF,TGTGCCAGCTCACCACGGACAGGGTTGCACAATGAGCAGTTCTTC
TRBJ2-3,TRBD2,TRBV19,once,CASSPSGGHTDTQYF,TGTGCCAGTAGTCCTAGCGGGGGTCACACGGATACGCAGTATTTT
TRBJ2-1,TRBD2,TRBV15,.,CATSSTMVARGGYNEQFF,TGTGCCACCAGCAGCACTATGGTCGCTCGCGGGGGTTACAATGAGCAGTTCTTC
TRBJ1-2,.,TRBV19,few,CASSMDGGLLYGYTF,TGTGCCAGTAGTATGGACGGTGGGCTGCTCTATGGCTACACCTTC
TRBJ2-1,TRBD2,TRBV19,.,CASSVSSGSAYNEQFF,TGTGCCAGTAGTGTCTCGAGCGGGAGCGCGTACAATGAGCAGTTCTTC
TRBJ2-5,.,TRBV19,.,CASSISGRGETQYF,TGTGCCAGTAGTATATCAGGCAGAGGGGAGACCCAGTACTTC
TRBJ2-4,.,TRBV4-1,.,CASSQEVGPIHF,TGCGCCAGCAGCCAAGAAGTCGGGCCGATTCACTTC
TRBJ1-4,TRBD1,TRBV18,.,CASSGGTGKDEKLFF,TGTGCCAGCTCTGGAGGGACAGGGAAGGATGAAAAACTGTTTTTT
TRBJ2-7,.,TRBV27,.,CASSSNPGTLHEQYF,TGTGCCAGCAGTTCTAACCCCGGGACCCTTCACGAGCAGTACTTC
TRBJ1-2,.,TRBV29-1,.,CSVRQQDYGYTF,TGCAGCGTTCGACAGCAGGACTATGGCTACACCTTC
TRBJ1-2,.,TRBV12-5,.,CASGLKIASYGYTF,TGTGCTAGTGGCCTAAAGATCGCGAGCTATGGCTACACCTTC
TRBJ2-7,TRBD2,TRBV30,.,CAFCFGLAGSYEQYF,TGTGCCTTCTGCTTCGGGCTAGCGGGATCCTACGAGCAGTACTTC
TRBJ1-1,.,TRBV30,.,CAWVPVHGGLGTEAFF,TGTGCCTGGGTTCCCGTTCACGGGGGGCTTGGCACTGAAGCTTTCTTT
TRBJ2-3,TRBD2,TRBV9,.,CASSEGLAGDTDTQYF,TGTGCCAGCAGTGAAGGGCTAGCGGGAGACACAGATACGCAGTATTTT
TRBJ2-1,.,TRBV18,.,CASSPDQSSYNEQFF,TGTGCCAGCTCACCAGACCAGAGCTCCTACAATGAGCAGTTCTTC
TRBJ2-5,TRBD1,TRBV19,few,CASSRRDSQETQYF,TGTGCCAGTAGTAGAAGGGACAGCCAAGAGACCCAGTACTTC
TRBJ2-1,.,TRBV6-8,medium-sized,CASQLPTIYNEQFF,TGTGCCTCTCAACTCCCGACTATCTACAATGAGCAGTTCTTC
TRBJ1-1,TRBD1,TRBV6-8,few,CASSLDRATEAFF,TGTGCCAGCAGCCTCGACAGGGCCACTGAAGCTTTCTTT
TRBJ1-4,.,TRBV29-1,.,CSVGPGGSNEKLFF,TGCAGCGTTGGTCCCGGGGGCAGCAATGAAAAACTGTTTTTT
TRBJ2-7,TRBD1,TRBV28,few,CASSSPADRGYEQYF,TGTGCCAGCAGTTCTCCCGCGGACAGGGGTTACGAGCAGTACTTC
TRBJ2-3,.,TRBV7-4,.,CASSRQRADTQYF,TGTGCCAGCAGCCGACAGAGGGCGGATACGCAGTATTTT
TRBJ1-1,.,TRBV28,.,CASSPQGGGYAEAFF,TGTGCCAGCAGCCCTCAGGGTGGGGGCTACGCTGAAGCTTTCTTT
TRBJ2-7,.,TRBV11-3,.,CASSVRMSSYEQYF,TGTGCCAGCAGTGTGAGGATGAGCTCCTACGAGCAGTACTTC
TRBJ2-5,.,TRBV6-8,few,CASSVGAWTAGETQYF,TGTGCCAGCAGCGTTGGGGCCTGGACAGCTGGGGAGACCCAGTACTTC
TRBJ2-7,TRBD2,TRBV30,few,CAWRRGAYEQYF,TGTGCCTGGAGACGGGGGGCCTACGAGCAGTACTTC
TRBJ2-3,.,TRBV2,few,CASSEWGMADTQYF,TGTGCCAGCAGTGAATGGGGCATGGCAGATACGCAGTATTTT
TRBJ2-1,.,TRBV11-3,medium-sized,CASRGRDSHNEQFF,TGTGCCAGCAGGGGGCGGGACAGTCACAATGAGCAGTTCTTC
TRBJ2-7,TRBD2,TRBV9,few,CASSVGPGLAVPSYEQYF,TGTGCCAGCAGCGTGGGGCCCGGACTAGCGGTCCCCTCCTACGAGCAGTACTTC
TRBJ1-3,.,TRBV7-1,few,CASSLIETVLGNTIYF,TGTGCCAGCAGCTTAATTGAGACGGTCTTGGGAAACACCATATATTTT
TRBJ2-1,.,TRBV28,.,CASSFFTGNEQFF,TGTGCCAGCAGTTTCTTTACGGGCAATGAGCAGTTCTTC
TRBJ2-3,TRBD2,TRBV6-8,.,CASRLAGVGDTQYF,TGTGCCAGCAGGCTAGCGGGAGTGGGGGATACGCAGTATTTT
TRBJ1-2,.,TRBV19,.,CASSMTGRKNYGYTF,TGTGCCAGTAGTATGACAGGACGAAAGAACTATGGCTACACCTTC
TRBJ2-1,.,TRBV9,few,CASSEGVIAGLSYNEQFF,TGTGCCAGCAGCGAGGGGGTGATAGCGGGCCTCTCCTACAATGAGCAGTTCTTC
TRBJ2-7,TRBD1,TRBV29-1,.,CSGETGASEQYF,TGCAGCGGGGAGACAGGGGCCAGCGAGCAGTACTTC
TRBJ2-7,TRBD1,TRBV6-7,.,CASSLGQLSYEQYF,TGTGCCAGCAGTTTGGGACAGTTATCCTACGAGCAGTACTTC
TRBJ1-1,.,TRBV14,.,CASSYRPNTEAFF,TGTGCCAGCAGCTACAGGCCGAACACTGAAGCTTTCTTT
TRBJ2-1,.,TRBV29-1,.,CSDRRRGFDNEQFF,TGCAGCGACCGTAGGAGGGGGTTCGACAATGAGCAGTTCTTC
TRBJ2-1,.,TRBV19,.,CASRHPGRAYNEQFF,TGTGCCAGTAGGCACCCGGGACGGGCCTACAATGAGCAGTTCTTC
TRBJ2-3,.,TRBV23-1,.,CASSPSRPSTDTQYF,TGCGCCAGCAGTCCCTCTAGGCCTAGCACAGATACGCAGTATTTT
TRBJ2-1,TRBD2,TRBV6-8,few,CASSYRHRTSAYNEQFF,TGTGCCAGCAGTTACCGACATCGGACTAGCGCCTACAATGAGCAGTTCTTC
TRBJ2-7,.,TRBV6-8,.,CASSYAGTGEQYF,TGTGCCAGCAGTTATGCGGGAACTGGCGAGCAGTACTTC
TRBJ2-5,TRBD2,TRBV29-1,.,CSVASGSQETQYF,TGCAGCGTTGCCAGCGGGAGTCAAGAGACCCAGTACTTC
TRBJ2-7,.,TRBV11-3,few,CASSLVGMGGEQYF,TGTGCCAGCAGCTTAGTGGGTATGGGAGGCGAGCAGTACTTC
TRBJ1-4,.,TRBV18,.,CASSPGTQEGEKLFF,TGTGCCAGCTCTCCGGGCACTCAGGAGGGTGAAAAACTGTTTTTT
TRBJ2-7,.,TRBV11-3,.,CASSYGGRSDYEQYF,TGTGCCAGCAGCTACGGAGGGAGGTCGGACTACGAGCAGTACTTC
TRBJ1-2,.,TRBV12-5,.,CASARSYGYTF,TGTGCTAGTGCTCGTAGCTATGGCTACACCTTC
TRBJ1-1,.,TRBV28,.,CASSFSGGTEAFF,TGTGCCAGCAGTTTTTCCGGCGGCACTGAAGCTTTCTTT
TRBJ2-7,TRBD2,TRBV4-1,few,CASSRNKGLASYEQYF,TGCGCCAGCAGCCGTAACAAGGGACTAGCCTCCTACGAGCAGTACTTC